The 15 T cell receptor beta chains below all came from one sample that was sequenced in a study of T cell repertoires in cytomegalovirus infection. No antigen is known for these receptors. TCRdb processed the reads anew with MiXCR; each CDR3 protein has one entry. The table has about 920,000 distinct CDR3 sequences, less than 35% seen once. Material: cultured CD8+ T cells from PBMCs, obtained from culture after CMV antigen stimulation. These TCRs come from a human donor in good health (CMV status not recorded). Some clones in this sample may be carry-over from other donors' samples.

The V call is TRBV4-3, the J call TRBJ2-3; 7 nucleotides line up with TRBD2. The CDR3 extends over 15 amino acids. In germline, CDR1 is LGHNA, CDR2 YSLEER. V gave up 3 bases and J gave up 0 bases; unmatched junction bases: 3. The CDR3 loop is CASSQLAASTDTQYF. DNA for the CDR3: TGCGCCAGCAGCCAGCTAGCGGCTAGCACAGATACGCAGTATTTT.

A few counts support this clonotype. The chain recombines TRBV5-1 with TRBJ2-2, with D tentatively TRBD1 (5 bases). This CDR3 is 16 amino acids long. Germline V gene sequence: CDR1 SGHRS, CDR2 YFSETQ. The V gene lost 0 bases and the J gene lost 6 bases, with 15 bases spanning the gap. The CDR3 spells CASSLEGIEGSGELFF. The CDR3 DNA sequence: TGCGCCAGCAGCTTGGAGGGGATCGAAGGTTCCGGGGAGCTGTTTTTT.

The chain joins TRBV6-2 or TRBV6-3 to TRBJ1-1; D ambiguous. V was clipped by 6 bases and J by 2 bases, with 13 bases between them. This CDR3 contains 14 residues. The germline V gene has CDR1 MNHEY and CDR2 SVGEGT. The CDR3: CASSPHEGNTEAFF. CDR3 sequence (DNA): TGTGCCAGCAGCCCCCATGAGGGTAACACTGAAGCTTTCTTT.

This clonotype came up many times. J is TRBJ2-1 and V is TRBV7-8; D not certain. The CDR3 is made up of 12 amino acids. Germline V gives CDR1 SGHVS, CDR2 FQNEAQ. Trimming stripped 2 bases from V and 8 bases from J, with 7 bases between. DNA of the CDR3: TGTGCCAGCAGCTTAAGATTCGATGAGCAGTTCTTC. Translated, it gives CASSLRFDEQFF.

This clonotype was counted only a few times. The gene calls are TRBV7-9 and TRBJ1-3; perhaps TRBD1 as D (5 bases). With 5 bases removed from V and 4 bases from J, the gap between germline ends came to 18 bases. Germline V CDR1 and CDR2: SEHNR, FQNEAQ (reference sequence). The CDR3 totals 16 residues. DNA of the CDR3: TGTGCCAGCAGCCCCCCGGAATGGCAGGGAGGAAACACCATATATTTT. Amino acids: CASSPPEWQGGNTIYF.

The chain recombines TRBV19 with TRBJ1-2; D is possibly TRBD1 (5 bases). Germline lookup yields CDR1 LNHDA and CDR2 SQIVND (reference sequence). V was cut by 5 bases and J by 8 bases, with 21 bases left in between. The CDR3 extends over 15 amino acids. The CDR3 is CASSPRDAGWDGYTF. In DNA, the CDR3 is TGTGCCAGTAGTCCACGAGACGCGGGGTGGGACGGCTACACCTTC. The variable domain in full, completed from reference TRBV19 and TRBJ1-2, reads DGGITQSPKYLFRKEGQNVTLSCEQNLNHDAMYWYRQDPGQGLRLIYYSQIVNDFQKGDIAEGYSVSREKKESFPLTVTSAQKNPTAFYLCASSPRDAGWDGYTFGSGTRLTVV.

In its sample, this clonotype was seen many times. This rearrangement joins TRBV7-9 to TRBJ1-2; tentative D call: TRBD1 (5 bases). The CDR3 extends over 14 amino acids. Germline V gives CDR1 SEHNR, CDR2 FQNEAQ (reference sequence). Trimming took 6 bases from V and 4 from J, leaving 15 bases between them. The CDR3 region has the DNA TGTGCCAGCAGAGACAGTAGGGACCTCTATGGCTACACCTTC. It is translated as CASRDSRDLYGYTF.

The genes are TRBV18 and TRBJ2-5; D not certain. This CDR3 comprises 13 residues. From germline, CDR1 is KGHSH and CDR2 LQKENI. V was cut by 3 bases and J by 2 bases, with 7 bases left in between. CDR3 in DNA: TGTGCCAGCTCACCCGAACCACAAGAGACCCAGTACTTC. Its translation is CASSPEPQETQYF.

The V gene is TRBV10-3, the J gene TRBJ2-3; D remains ambiguous. Germline loops: CDR1 ENHRY, CDR2 SYGVKD. The CDR3 contains 11 residues. Trimming stripped 4 bases from V and 2 bases from J, with 1 base between. This CDR3 reads CAISVTDTQYF. The CDR3 DNA reads as TGTGCCATCAGTGTCACAGATACGCAGTATTTT.

The chain joins TRBV7-6 to TRBJ2-5; tentative D call: TRBD1 (5 bases). CDR1 SGHVS and CDR2 FNYEAQ come from the germline V gene. The ends were cut back, 2 bases at V and 4 bases at J, with 14 bases in the middle. CDR3 length equals 15 residues. The CDR3 is CASSLSERGPETQYF. The CDR3 coding sequence is TGTGCCAGCAGCTTAAGTGAAAGGGGCCCAGAGACCCAGTACTTC.

This clonotype came up a few times. The gene calls are TRBV5-1 and TRBJ1-1, with a possible D match to TRBD1 (5 bases). Trimming shortened V by 3 bases and J by 3 bases, and 15 bases separated the two germline ends. The CDR3 is 15 amino acids. Germline assignment: CDR1 SGHRS and CDR2 YFSETQ. For the CDR3, the DNA is TGCGCCAGCAGCTCACACCACGGGGACTACACTGAAGCTTTCTTT. Translation gives CASSSHHGDYTEAFF.

This sequence joins TRBV20-1 and TRBJ1-5; D is unresolved. The ends were cut back, 3 bases at V and 0 bases at J, with 9 bases in the middle. In germline, CDR1 is DFQATT, CDR2 SNEGSKA (reference sequence). The CDR3 is 14 residues long. The CDR3 is CSASDDYSNQPQHF. CDR3 bases: TGCAGTGCTAGTGACGATTATAGCAATCAGCCCCAGCATTTT.

There are a few counts of this clonotype. The chain is built from TRBV7-9 and TRBJ2-3, with 8 nucleotides matching TRBD1. The trim removed 5 bases at V and 3 bases at J, leaving 7 bases unmatched. This CDR3 is built from 15 residues. The germline V gene encodes CDR1 SEHNR and CDR2 FQNEAQ (reference sequence). This chain's CDR3 is CASSPRTGTTDTQYF. CDR3 nucleotides: TGTGCCAGCAGCCCCCGGACAGGGACGACAGATACGCAGTATTTT.

This clonotype was detected a few times. The chain joins TRBV7-8 to TRBJ1-3; no reliable D call. There are 19 residues in the CDR3. V was pared by 1 base and J by 3 bases, with 22 bases between. Germline V gene lookup returns CDR1 SGHVS and CDR2 FQNEAQ. In nucleotides, the CDR3 is TGTGCCAGCAGCTTAGGGCAGCCCCATTCTTCGGCTCGTGGAAACACCATATATTTT. This translates into CASSLGQPHSSARGNTIYF.

This clonotype turned up a few times. The rearrangement uses TRBV11-2 and TRBJ2-1; perhaps TRBD1 as D (5 bases). Per the germline V gene, CDR1 is SGHAT and CDR2 is FQNNGV. CDR3 size: 13 residues. V was shortened by 5 bases and J by 10 bases, with 15 bases between the two germline ends. Here the CDR3 reads CASSIAGAREQFF. CDR3 bases: TGTGCCAGCAGCATAGCTGGGGCTAGGGAGCAGTTCTTC.